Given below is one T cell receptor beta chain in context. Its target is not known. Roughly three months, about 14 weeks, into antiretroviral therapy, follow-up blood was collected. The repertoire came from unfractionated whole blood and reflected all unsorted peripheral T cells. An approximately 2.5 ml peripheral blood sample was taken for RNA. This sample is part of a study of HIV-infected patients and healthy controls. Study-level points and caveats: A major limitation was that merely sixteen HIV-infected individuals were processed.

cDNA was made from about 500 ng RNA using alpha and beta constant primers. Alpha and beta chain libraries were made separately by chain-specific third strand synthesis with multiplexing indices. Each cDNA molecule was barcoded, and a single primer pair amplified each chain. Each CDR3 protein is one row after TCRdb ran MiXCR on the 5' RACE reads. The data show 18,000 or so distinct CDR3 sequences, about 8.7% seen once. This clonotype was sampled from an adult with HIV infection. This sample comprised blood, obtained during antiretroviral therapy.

The CDR3 is CASSPGLAGETQYF. CDR3 DNA sequence: TGTGCCAGCAGCCCCGGACTAGCGGGGGAGACCCAGTACTTC. The rearrangement links TRBV7-3 to TRBJ2-5; 12 bases are shared with TRBD2. CDR1 is SGHTA and CDR2 is FQGTGA in the germline V gene. The CDR3 consists of 14 residues. J lost 5 bases, V lost 5 bases, and 3 bases had no gene match.